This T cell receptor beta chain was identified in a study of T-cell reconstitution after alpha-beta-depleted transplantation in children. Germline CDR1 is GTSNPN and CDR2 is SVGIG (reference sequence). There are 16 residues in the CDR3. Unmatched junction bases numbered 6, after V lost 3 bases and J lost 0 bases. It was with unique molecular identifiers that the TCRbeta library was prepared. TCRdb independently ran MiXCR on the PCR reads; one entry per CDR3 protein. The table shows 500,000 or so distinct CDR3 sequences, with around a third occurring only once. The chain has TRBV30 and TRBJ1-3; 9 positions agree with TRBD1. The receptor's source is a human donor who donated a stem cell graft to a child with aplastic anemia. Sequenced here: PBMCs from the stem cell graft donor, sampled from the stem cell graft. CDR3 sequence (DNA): TGTGCCTGGAGAGGGACAGGGCAAAACTCTGGAAACACCATATATTTT. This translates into CAWRGTGQNSGNTIYF.